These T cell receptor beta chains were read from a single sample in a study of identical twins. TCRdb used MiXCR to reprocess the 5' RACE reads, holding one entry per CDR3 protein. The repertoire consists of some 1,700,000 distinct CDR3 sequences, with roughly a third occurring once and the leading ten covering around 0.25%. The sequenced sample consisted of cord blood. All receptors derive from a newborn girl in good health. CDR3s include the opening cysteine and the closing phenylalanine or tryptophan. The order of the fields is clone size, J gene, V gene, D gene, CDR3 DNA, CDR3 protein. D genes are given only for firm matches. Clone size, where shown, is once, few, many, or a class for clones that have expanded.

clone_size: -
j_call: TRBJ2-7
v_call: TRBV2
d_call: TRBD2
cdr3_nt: TGTGCCAGCAGCGGGAGACAGCGGGGAAGGTCCTACGAGCAGTACTTC
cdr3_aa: CASSGRQRGRSYEQYF

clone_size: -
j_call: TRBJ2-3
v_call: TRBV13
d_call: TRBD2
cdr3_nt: TGTGCCAGCAGCTTACGGCTAGCGGGAATCTGGACAGATACGCAGTATTTT
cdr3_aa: CASSLRLAGIWTDTQYF

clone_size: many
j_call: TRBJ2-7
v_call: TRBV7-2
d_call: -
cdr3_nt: TGTGCCAGCAGCTTCCTTTCCGAGCAGTACTTC
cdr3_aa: CASSFLSEQYF

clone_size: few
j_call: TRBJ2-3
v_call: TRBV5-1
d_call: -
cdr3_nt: TGCGCCAGCAGCCCGCCGACAGACAGCACAGATACGCAGTATTTT
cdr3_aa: CASSPPTDSTDTQYF

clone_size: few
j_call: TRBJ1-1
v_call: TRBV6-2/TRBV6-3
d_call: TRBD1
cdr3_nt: TGTGCCAGCAGTTACTCGATAGGTCGGACAGGGTTATGGGACACTGAAGCTTTCTTT
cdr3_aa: CASSYSIGRTGLWDTEAFF

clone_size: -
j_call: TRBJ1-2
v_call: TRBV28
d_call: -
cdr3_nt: TGTGCCAGCAGTTTTCGGGTGAGGGATGGCTACACCTTC
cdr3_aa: CASSFRVRDGYTF

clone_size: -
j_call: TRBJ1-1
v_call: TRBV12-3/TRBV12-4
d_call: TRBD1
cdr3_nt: TGTGCCAGCAGTTTAGGTTCGGCCGACAGGGGGCAATGGGAGGGCACTGAAGCTTTCTTT
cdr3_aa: CASSLGSADRGQWEGTEAFF

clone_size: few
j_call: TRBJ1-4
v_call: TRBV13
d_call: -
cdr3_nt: TGTGCCAGCAGCCCCCGGGACAAAACTAATGAAAAACTGTTTTTT
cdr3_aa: CASSPRDKTNEKLFF

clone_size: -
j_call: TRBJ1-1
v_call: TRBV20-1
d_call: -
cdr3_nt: TGCAGTGCTAGCCACTGGGTGAACACTGAAGCTTTCTTT
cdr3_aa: CSASHWVNTEAFF

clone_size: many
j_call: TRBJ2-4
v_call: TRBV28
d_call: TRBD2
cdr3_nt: TGTGCCAGCAGTTTATCACTAGCGCGAAACATTCAGTACTTC
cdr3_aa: CASSLSLARNIQYF

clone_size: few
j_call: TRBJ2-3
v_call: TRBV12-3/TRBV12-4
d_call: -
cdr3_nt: TGTGCCAGCAGCTCTACATCTATCACAGATACGCAGTATTTT
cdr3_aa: CASSSTSITDTQYF

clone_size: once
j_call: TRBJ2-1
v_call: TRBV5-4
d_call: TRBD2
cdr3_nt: TGTGCCAGCAGCTTGGGAGCGGGGGGGCGGGAGACCCAGTTCTTC
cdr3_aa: CASSLGAGGRETQFF

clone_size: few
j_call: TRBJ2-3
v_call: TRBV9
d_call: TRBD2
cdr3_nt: TGTGCAAGCAGCCACCATTGGGGACTAGCGAGCACAGATACGCAGTATTTT
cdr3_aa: CASSHHWGLASTDTQYF

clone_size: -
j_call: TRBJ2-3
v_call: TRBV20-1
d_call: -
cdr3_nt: TGCAGTGCTAGCCGGACTCATAGCACAGATACGCAGTATTTT
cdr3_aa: CSASRTHSTDTQYF

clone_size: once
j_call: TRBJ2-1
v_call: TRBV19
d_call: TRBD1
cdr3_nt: TGTGCCAGTAAAGAGGGGGCGTTTGTAGCCAATGAGCAGTTCTTC
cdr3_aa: CASKEGAFVANEQFF

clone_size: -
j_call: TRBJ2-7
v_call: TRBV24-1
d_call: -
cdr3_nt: TGTGCCACCAGTGATTTAACCAATGAGCAGTACTTC
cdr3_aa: CATSDLTNEQYF